A selection of T cell receptor beta chains follows, all from one sample in a study of cytomegalovirus exposure and HLA in healthy donors. Some clones are missing from TCRdb's copy, which holds only in-frame ones; the method was immunoSEQ multiplex PCR. The sample contains 250,000 to 350,000 clones, under 80% of which appear only once. Specimen: PBMCs. The receptors come from a female donor in good health and CMV-seronegative. Each CDR3 is given without its conserved first and last residue. Fields, in order: D gene, CDR3 length, V gene, CDR3 protein. The D gene is left open where the match is weak.

d_call: TRBD1
cdr3_length: 12
v_call: TRBV7-6
cdr3_aa: ASSLRDRGSEAF

d_call: TRBD1
cdr3_length: 13
v_call: TRBV9
cdr3_aa: ASSPWTGGRETQY

d_call: TRBD1
cdr3_length: 9
v_call: TRBV29-1
cdr3_aa: SVEQGQVWV

d_call: -
cdr3_length: 11
v_call: TRBV7-3
cdr3_aa: ASSLTVDNEQF

d_call: TRBD2
cdr3_length: 10
v_call: TRBV18
cdr3_aa: ASSTGLAEQY

d_call: -
cdr3_length: 11
v_call: TRBV28
cdr3_aa: ASSFILNTEAF

d_call: TRBD2
cdr3_length: 13
v_call: TRBV27
cdr3_aa: ASSLGLAGAYEQY

d_call: TRBD2
cdr3_length: 15
v_call: TRBV6-1
cdr3_aa: ASSEGRASGRRETQY

d_call: TRBD2
cdr3_length: 9
v_call: TRBV20-1
cdr3_aa: SAGAPGGPF

d_call: -
cdr3_length: 13
v_call: TRBV6-6
cdr3_aa: ASSYSGAGNTEAF

d_call: TRBD1
cdr3_length: 13
v_call: TRBV7-2
cdr3_aa: ASSRTGGLGYGYT

d_call: -
cdr3_length: 14
v_call: TRBV7-8
cdr3_aa: ASSHRLMFGVETQY

d_call: -
cdr3_length: 14
v_call: TRBV21-1
cdr3_aa: ASSKGTGERAGELF

d_call: -
cdr3_length: 12
v_call: TRBV30
cdr3_aa: AWTREATNEKLF

d_call: -
cdr3_length: 13
v_call: TRBV18
cdr3_aa: ASSESLLASGEQY

d_call: TRBD2
cdr3_length: 15
v_call: TRBV4-1
cdr3_aa: ASSQPSSGRVASEQY

d_call: -
cdr3_length: 11
v_call: TRBV18
cdr3_aa: ASSPGQGDGYT

d_call: -
cdr3_length: 11
v_call: TRBV10-1
cdr3_aa: ASSRAETNEQF

d_call: -
cdr3_length: 11
v_call: TRBV11-3
cdr3_aa: ASSLGDEETQY

d_call: -
cdr3_length: 12
v_call: TRBV6-5
cdr3_aa: ASSYRRADTEAF

d_call: -
cdr3_length: 12
v_call: TRBV7-9
cdr3_aa: ASSFAETVYEQY

d_call: -
cdr3_length: 11
v_call: TRBV5-4
cdr3_aa: ASSLDLNTEAF

d_call: TRBD2
cdr3_length: 14
v_call: TRBV13
cdr3_aa: ASSLRTSGSYNEQF

d_call: -
cdr3_length: 14
v_call: TRBV27
cdr3_aa: ASSRPPGPGGYEQY

d_call: -
cdr3_length: 14
v_call: TRBV12-5
cdr3_aa: ASGLGRSSGANVLT

d_call: -
cdr3_length: 11
v_call: TRBV4-2
cdr3_aa: ASSQEQTYEQY

d_call: -
cdr3_length: 13
v_call: TRBV6-1
cdr3_aa: ASKLGPPSPYEQY

d_call: TRBD1
cdr3_length: 10
v_call: TRBV27
cdr3_aa: ASSGQGYGYT

d_call: TRBD2
cdr3_length: 13
v_call: TRBV6-5
cdr3_aa: ASSRGLALQETQY

d_call: TRBD1
cdr3_length: 14
v_call: TRBV5-1
cdr3_aa: ASSSGFETGLETQY

d_call: TRBD2
cdr3_length: 12
v_call: TRBV30
cdr3_aa: AWLAGGPYNEQF